The T cell receptor (beta chain) under discussion was sequenced for a study of vaccination and CD4 T cells after COVID-19 (dated by TCRdb to between 2020 and 2023). In terms of the full investigation: Convalescent patients had a positive SARS-CoV-2 result on nasal swab PCR, and of these patients, several had mild disease and one had severe disease. As controls, cultures received a CEFX viral epitope pool (the positive control), an HIV-1 Nef peptide pool (the negative control), or no peptide at all. In the convalescent cohort there were six males and four females, among whom were two Hispanic individuals, seven Caucasians, two Asians and one multiracial person. Post-vaccine blood samples were collected a median of approximately eleven weeks after the second vaccine dose, ranging from roughly 12 to 250 days. Participants received two doses of either the Pfizer-BioNTech BNT162b2 vaccine (n=8) or the Moderna mRNA-1273 vaccine (n=2). In more than eight COVID-19 convalescent patients and 4 infection-naive healthy vaccine recipients, researchers compared the spike-specific CD4+ TCR repertoire from before mRNA vaccination with the repertoire from after. The cultures were stimulated with overlapping spike peptide pools from SARS-CoV-2 and from the common cold coronaviruses HCoV-NL63, HCoV-OC43 and HCoV-229E. Post-COVID blood samples from convalescent patients were collected a median of approximately 100 days after diagnosis, with a range of about 35 to 161 days. Study-wide findings and limitations: Nearly all vaccine-specific clones in convalescent patients (304 of 307) were mono-reactive for SARS-CoV-2 spike rather than cross-reactive with common cold coronaviruses. In convalescent patients, a median around 86% of post-vaccine SARS-CoV-2-reactive clones were detected only after vaccination, and vaccine-specific priming was suggested by this finding. The number of convalescent patients in the study was relatively small, and the study did not examine early timepoints following natural infection. An increase in the median number of SARS-CoV-2-reactive clonotypes from 21 after infection to roughly 38 after vaccination was observed, but the change was not found to be significant.

This clonotype was counted only a few times. The antigen it recognizes is unknown. One base away there is no much larger clone; base qualities are not given. The library was produced with PCR. TCR sequencing of DNA from cultured CD4+ T cells used the Oncomine TCR Beta short-read assay at the Johns Hopkins FTIC core. Genomic DNA was extracted from the cultured CD4+ T cells with the QIAamp micro DNA kit. Oncomine TCR Beta libraries from cultured CD4+ T cells were pooled using unique dual indexes and sequenced on an Illumina iSeq 100. In the source study's methods: Non-productive sequences were removed, and CDR3s not starting with C, not ending with F or W, or shorter than 7 amino acids were discarded. The MANAFEST web application identified antigen-specific clonotypes by comparing peptide-stimulated wells against reference wells and other culture wells. To be called positive, a clone needed an FDR below 0.05, an odds ratio above 5, and a productive frequency above 0.1% in at least two of three replicate wells. Cross-reactive clonotypes were defined as significantly expanded in both SARS-CoV-2 spike wells and at least one common cold coronavirus spike condition. Similarity between CDR3 sequences was evaluated in R version 3.6.1 using Levenshtein distances (stringdist) and unrooted phylogenetic trees (ape). TCRdb ran its own pipeline on the public reads, namely fastp trimming at Q25 and MiXCR clone calling, and kept in-frame beta chains. Records with the same CDR3 protein are collapsed into one entry carrying the most frequent genes and DNA. The V and J calls and clone size are TCRdb's, not the authors'. Within this sample are roughly 7,000 distinct CDR3 sequences, with 60% to 80% of them counted one time only. Clones ranked in the top ten supply about 30% of the sample.

The CDR1 and CDR2 encoded by the germline V gene (reference sequence) are SEHNR and FQNEAQ. V and J are truncated by 2 bases and 2 bases respectively, leaving an intervening sequence of 12 bases. Taken from cysteine to phenylalanine, the CDR3 has 15 residues. The only DNA kept is the CDR3, 45 bases in frame from the first base. Per the publication, the treatment or condition label means: roughly 11-day PBMC culture with coronavirus spike peptide pools or control peptides (ViraFEST assay). The ViraFEST assay was used in the study, in which antigen-specific T cells were expanded with peptide pools and expanded clonotypes were subsequently identified by TCR sequencing. The positive SARS-CoV-2 PCR tests of the convalescent patients were dated from March to December 2020, before the Alpha, Beta and Delta variants emerged in the United States. PBMCs were cultured at approximately 2.1 million per well in IMDM supplemented with approximately 4.7% human AB serum and around 10 IU/ml IL-2, with about 9 ug/ml peptide pools added. On days 3 and 7, half of the culture medium was replaced with fresh IL-2-containing medium. After 10 days of culture, CD4+ T cells were isolated by negative selection using the EasySep CD4+ T cell isolation kit. Ficoll-Paque Plus gradient centrifugation was used to isolate PBMCs from whole blood, and the isolated PBMCs were then either used fresh or cryopreserved at -140C. Triplicate wells were generally used for each culture condition.

Material: CD4+ T cells from blood, cultured in vitro. The receptor's source is a human donor who had recovered from COVID-19. The rearranged chain carries TRBV7-9 and TRBJ2-5, with a weak D call of TRBD2 (5 bases match). The DNA is TGTGCCAGCAGCTTATGGGCGGACTTACAAGAGACCCAGTACTTC. The translation is CASSLWADLQETQYF.